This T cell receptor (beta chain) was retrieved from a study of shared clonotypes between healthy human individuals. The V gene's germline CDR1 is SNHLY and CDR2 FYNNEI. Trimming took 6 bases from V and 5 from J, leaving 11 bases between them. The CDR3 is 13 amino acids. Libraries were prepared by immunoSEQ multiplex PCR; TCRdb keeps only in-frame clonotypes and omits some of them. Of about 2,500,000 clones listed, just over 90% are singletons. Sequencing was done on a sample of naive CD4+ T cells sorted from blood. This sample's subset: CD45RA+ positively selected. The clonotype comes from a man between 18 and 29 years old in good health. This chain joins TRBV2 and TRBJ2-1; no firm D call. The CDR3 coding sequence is TGTGCCAGCAGGTTTGAAAGGGACAATGAGCAGTTCTTC. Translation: CASRFERDNEQFF.